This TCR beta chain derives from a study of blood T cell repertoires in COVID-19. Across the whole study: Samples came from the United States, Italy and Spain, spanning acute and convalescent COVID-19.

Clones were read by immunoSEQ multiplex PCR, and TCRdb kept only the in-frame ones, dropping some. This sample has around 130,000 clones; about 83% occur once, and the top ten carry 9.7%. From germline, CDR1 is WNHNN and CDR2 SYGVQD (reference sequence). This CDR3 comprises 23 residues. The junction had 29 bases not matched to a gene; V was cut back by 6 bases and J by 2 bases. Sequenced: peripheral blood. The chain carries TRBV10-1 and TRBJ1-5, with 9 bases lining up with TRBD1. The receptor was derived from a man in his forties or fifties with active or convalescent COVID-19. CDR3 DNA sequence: TGCGCCAGCAGGGCAAAGGACTCGGACAGGGGACAGGCGTCGTCCAAGCGCAATCAGCCCCAGCATTTT. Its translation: CASRAKDSDRGQASSKRNQPQHF.